The rows below give T cell receptor beta chains drawn from one sample of a study of T cell responses to AZD1222 COVID-19 vaccine. The data were produced by immunoSEQ multiplex PCR, yet TCRdb's version contains in-frame clones alone and is incomplete. This sample has around 150,000 clones, with 94% found just once. The material was peripheral blood, obtained on day 0 of AZD1222 vaccination. The receptors were sampled from an adult in good health. Each CDR3 is given without its conserved first and last residue.

j_call: TRBJ1-2; v_call: TRBV5-6; cdr3_aa: ASSLQGYYGYT
j_call: TRBJ2-1; v_call: TRBV5-4; cdr3_aa: ASSLWRGIEVVHNEQF
j_call: TRBJ1-1; v_call: TRBV21-1; cdr3_aa: ASDGRDTEAF
j_call: TRBJ2-3; v_call: TRBV18; cdr3_aa: ASSPSTDTQY
j_call: TRBJ2-5; v_call: TRBV6-1; cdr3_aa: ASSDQEQETQY
j_call: TRBJ2-1; v_call: TRBV7-8; cdr3_aa: ASSLVAGVLNEQF
j_call: TRBJ2-1; v_call: TRBV4-3; cdr3_aa: ASSLQGASYNEQF
j_call: TRBJ1-1; v_call: TRBV19; cdr3_aa: ASTGWSKNTEAF
j_call: TRBJ2-1; v_call: TRBV19; cdr3_aa: ASSFIAGDKYNEQF
j_call: TRBJ2-3; v_call: TRBV7-2; cdr3_aa: ASSLGLATDTQY
j_call: TRBJ1-2; v_call: TRBV5-5; cdr3_aa: ASSLIRGQRGENYGYT
j_call: TRBJ2-3; v_call: TRBV11-2; cdr3_aa: ASSAKGQGWGTDTQY
j_call: TRBJ2-1; v_call: TRBV7-9; cdr3_aa: ASSSRDWSSYNEQF
j_call: TRBJ1-2; v_call: TRBV3-1/TRBV3-2; cdr3_aa: ASSQRCHPLTGKSYGYT
j_call: TRBJ1-1; v_call: TRBV7-9; cdr3_aa: ASSVVLNTEAF
j_call: TRBJ1-1; v_call: TRBV5-6; cdr3_aa: ASSPGGTEAF
j_call: TRBJ2-4; v_call: TRBV5-1; cdr3_aa: ASSLPGGTKNIQY
j_call: TRBJ2-3; v_call: TRBV28; cdr3_aa: ASAGQSGPSDTQY
j_call: TRBJ1-1; v_call: TRBV15; cdr3_aa: ATSRAGGTNTEAF
j_call: TRBJ1-2; v_call: TRBV24-1; cdr3_aa: ATSDGKTNYGYT
j_call: TRBJ2-1; v_call: TRBV19; cdr3_aa: ASSPSGGAYNEQF
j_call: TRBJ2-1; v_call: TRBV7-2; cdr3_aa: ASSPNQGGNEQF
j_call: TRBJ1-1; v_call: TRBV7-2; cdr3_aa: ASSWNTEAF
j_call: TRBJ1-2; v_call: TRBV7-9; cdr3_aa: ASSLEENYGYT
j_call: TRBJ1-3; v_call: TRBV19; cdr3_aa: ASSIVGLPSSGNTIY
j_call: TRBJ1-1; v_call: TRBV19; cdr3_aa: ASRRGRVSGNTEAF
j_call: TRBJ2-5; v_call: TRBV7-2; cdr3_aa: ASSLAHREETQY
j_call: TRBJ1-2; v_call: TRBV28; cdr3_aa: ASSAPGQLANYGYT
j_call: TRBJ2-1; v_call: TRBV7-9; cdr3_aa: ASDMRGAINEQF
j_call: TRBJ1-5; v_call: TRBV10-3; cdr3_aa: ASGGEQPQH
j_call: TRBJ1-2; v_call: TRBV24-1; cdr3_aa: ATSGGKVGYGYT
j_call: TRBJ1-3; v_call: TRBV7-2; cdr3_aa: ASSTGYGNTIY
j_call: TRBJ1-1; v_call: TRBV5-1; cdr3_aa: ASSLSRPTGTEAF
j_call: TRBJ1-2; v_call: TRBV19; cdr3_aa: ASRREALWDYGYT
j_call: TRBJ1-2; v_call: TRBV18; cdr3_aa: ASSPIRDANYGYT
j_call: TRBJ2-2; v_call: TRBV5-1; cdr3_aa: ASSLEGNTGELF
j_call: TRBJ1-3; v_call: TRBV9; cdr3_aa: ASSGLTGRVSGNTIY
j_call: TRBJ2-1; v_call: TRBV6-5; cdr3_aa: ASSYGRGFIHREQF
j_call: TRBJ1-2; v_call: TRBV7-9; cdr3_aa: ASSPGTLANYGYT
j_call: TRBJ1-4; v_call: TRBV30; cdr3_aa: AWSRTGDSEKLF
j_call: TRBJ1-2; v_call: TRBV5-4; cdr3_aa: ASSFGYGYT
j_call: TRBJ2-5; v_call: TRBV11-3; cdr3_aa: ASSWEETQY
j_call: TRBJ1-1; v_call: TRBV7-9; cdr3_aa: ASSPIGSNTEAF
j_call: TRBJ1-6; v_call: TRBV27; cdr3_aa: ASSLSRASNSPLH